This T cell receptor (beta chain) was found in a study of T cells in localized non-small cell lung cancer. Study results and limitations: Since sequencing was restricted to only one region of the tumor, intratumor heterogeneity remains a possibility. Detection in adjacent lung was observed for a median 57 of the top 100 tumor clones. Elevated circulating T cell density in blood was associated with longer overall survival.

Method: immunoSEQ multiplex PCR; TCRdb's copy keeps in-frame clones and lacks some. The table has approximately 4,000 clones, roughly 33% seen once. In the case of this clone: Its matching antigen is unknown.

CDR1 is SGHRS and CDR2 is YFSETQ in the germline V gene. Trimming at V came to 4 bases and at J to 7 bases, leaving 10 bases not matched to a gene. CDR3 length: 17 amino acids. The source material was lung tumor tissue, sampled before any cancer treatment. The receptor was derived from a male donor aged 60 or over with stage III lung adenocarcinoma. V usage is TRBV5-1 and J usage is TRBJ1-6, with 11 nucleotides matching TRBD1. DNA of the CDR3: TGCGCCAGCAGCCCCGACGGGACAGGGGGTAGAAATTCACCCCTCCACTTT. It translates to CASSPDGTGGRNSPLHF.